This T cell receptor (beta chain) was retrieved from a study of cytomegalovirus exposure and HLA in healthy donors. Study observations and caveats: CMV serostatus alone was available as immune exposure information.

Trimming cost V 5 bases and J 3 bases, with 11 bases left between them. This CDR3 is built from 13 residues. Germline loops: CDR1 SGHVS, CDR2 FNYEAQ. These donors counted as nominally healthy when sampled, but unrecorded immune exposures were likely. The primer mix had 60 Vbeta and 13 Jbeta primers. The table came from immunoSEQ multiplex PCR; TCRdb's copy has only in-frame clones and leaves some out. The sample includes 62,000 or so clones, roughly 80% seen only once; the top ten take 4.3%. With regard to this clone: As yet, its antigen is unknown.

This clonotype originated in a man aged 30-40 years in good health and CMV-seronegative. The specimen was PBMCs. The rearrangement links TRBV7-6 to TRBJ2-7; maybe TRBD1 (6 bases). CDR3 protein: CASSPTGIYEQYF. The CDR3 nucleotides are TGTGCCAGCAGCCCGACAGGTATCTACGAGCAGTACTTC.